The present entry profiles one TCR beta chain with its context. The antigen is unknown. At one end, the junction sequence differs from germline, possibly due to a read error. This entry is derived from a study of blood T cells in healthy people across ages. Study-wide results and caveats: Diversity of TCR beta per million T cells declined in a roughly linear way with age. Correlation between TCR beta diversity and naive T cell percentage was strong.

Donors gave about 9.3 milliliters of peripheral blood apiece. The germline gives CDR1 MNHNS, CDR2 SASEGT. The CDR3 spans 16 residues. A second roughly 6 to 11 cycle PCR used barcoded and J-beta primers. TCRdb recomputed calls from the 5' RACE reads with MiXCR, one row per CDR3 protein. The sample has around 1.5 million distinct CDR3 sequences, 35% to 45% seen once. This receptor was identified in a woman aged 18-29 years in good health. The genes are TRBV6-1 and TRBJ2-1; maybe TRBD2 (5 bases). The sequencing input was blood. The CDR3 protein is CANSDLSGRSYNEQFF. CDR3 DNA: TGTGCCAACAGTGATCTGAGCGGCCGATCCTACAATGAGCAGTTCTTC.